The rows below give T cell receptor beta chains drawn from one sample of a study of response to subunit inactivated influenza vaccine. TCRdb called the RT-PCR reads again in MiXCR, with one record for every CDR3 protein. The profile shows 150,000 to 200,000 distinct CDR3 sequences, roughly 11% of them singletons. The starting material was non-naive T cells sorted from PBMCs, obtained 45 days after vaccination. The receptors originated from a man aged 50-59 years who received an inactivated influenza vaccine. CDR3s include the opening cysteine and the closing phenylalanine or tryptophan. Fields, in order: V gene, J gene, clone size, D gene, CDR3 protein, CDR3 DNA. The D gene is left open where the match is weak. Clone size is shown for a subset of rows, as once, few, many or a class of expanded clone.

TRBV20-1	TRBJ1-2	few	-	CSAETGTKRRGYTF	TGCAGTGCCGAAACTGGGACAAAACGACGGGGCTACACCTTC
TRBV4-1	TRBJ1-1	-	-	CASSPDSFSTEAFF	TGCGCCAGCAGCCCGGACAGTTTTTCAACTGAAGCTTTCTTT
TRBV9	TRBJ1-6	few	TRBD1	CASSVTGTANSPLHF	TGTGCCAGCAGCGTAACCGGGACAGCCAATTCACCCCTCCACTTT
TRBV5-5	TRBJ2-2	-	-	CASSRRESGAGELFF	TGTGCCAGCAGCCGAAGGGAGAGTGGGGCCGGGGAGCTGTTTTTT
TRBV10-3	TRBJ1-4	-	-	CTISEWQANEKLFF	TGTACCATCAGTGAGTGGCAGGCAAATGAAAAACTGTTTTTT
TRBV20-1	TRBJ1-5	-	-	CSARKEQGEPQHF	TGCAGTGCTAGAAAGGAACAGGGTGAGCCCCAGCATTTT
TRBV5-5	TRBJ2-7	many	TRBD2	CASSLLAGVYEQYF	TGTGCCAGCAGCCTATTAGCGGGAGTCTACGAGCAGTACTTC
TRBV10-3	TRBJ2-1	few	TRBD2	CAITPGTSGSDEQFF	TGTGCCATCACTCCCGGGACTAGCGGGAGCGATGAGCAGTTCTTC
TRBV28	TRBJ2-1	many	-	CASSFLDFRLLDNEQFF	TGTGCCAGCAGTTTTCTGGACTTCCGTCTTCTTGACAATGAGCAGTTCTTC
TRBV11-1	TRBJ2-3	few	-	CASSLVGLDTQYF	TGTGCCAGCAGCTTAGTCGGTTTAGATACGCAGTATTTT
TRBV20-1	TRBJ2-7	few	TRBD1	CSASPTGGAWEQYF	TGCAGTGCTAGTCCCACAGGGGGCGCGTGGGAGCAGTACTTC
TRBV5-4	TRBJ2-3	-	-	CASSAGWGTDTQYF	TGTGCCAGCAGCGCCGGATGGGGCACAGATACGCAGTATTTT
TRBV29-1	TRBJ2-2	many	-	CSVREGTGELFF	TGCAGCGTCCGTGAGGGCACCGGGGAGCTGTTTTTT
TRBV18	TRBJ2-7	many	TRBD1	CASSPTGGPYEQYF	TGTGCCAGCTCACCAACAGGGGGCCCCTACGAGCAGTACTTC
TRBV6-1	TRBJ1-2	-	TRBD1	CASSEVGRGRQIYGYTF	TGTGCCAGCAGTGAAGTGGGCAGGGGGCGACAAATCTATGGCTACACCTTC
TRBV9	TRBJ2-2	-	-	CASSVAGSPNTGELFF	TGTGCCAGCAGCGTAGCAGGGTCCCCGAACACCGGGGAGCTGTTTTTT
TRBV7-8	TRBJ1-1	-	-	CASSLAPNTEAFF	TGTGCCAGCAGCTTAGCACCGAACACTGAAGCTTTCTTT
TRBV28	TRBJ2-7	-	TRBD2	CASRASGSYEQYF	TGTGCCAGCAGGGCTAGCGGGTCCTACGAGCAGTACTTC
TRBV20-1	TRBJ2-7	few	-	CSASSPRAGEQYF	TGCAGTGCTAGCTCACCCCGGGCTGGGGAGCAGTACTTC
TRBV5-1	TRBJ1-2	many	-	CASSLEGGEWDGYTF	TGCGCCAGCAGCTTGGAAGGGGGAGAATGGGATGGCTACACCTTC
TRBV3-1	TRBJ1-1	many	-	CASSQRAGIPEAFF	TGTGCCAGCAGCCAAAGGGCCGGGATTCCTGAAGCTTTCTTT